A selection of T cell receptor beta chains follows, all from one sample in a study of response to subunit inactivated influenza vaccine. TCRdb re-analysed the RT-PCR reads in MiXCR, keeping a single row per CDR3 protein. Here the sample spans 500,000 to 600,000 distinct CDR3 sequences, around 15% being singletons. The sample consisted of PBMCs from blood, taken about 11 days after vaccination. The source of these receptors is a middle-aged man who received an inactivated influenza vaccine. The CDR3 runs from the conserved cysteine through the conserved F or W. A D gene is named only where the DNA matches it firmly. Only some rows state a clone size, as once, few, many or a class for expanded clones.

v_call	clone_size	j_call	d_call	cdr3_nt	cdr3_aa
TRBV7-9	few	TRBJ1-6	NA	TGTGCCAGCAGCTTAGGTATGGCCCTCCACTTT	CASSLGMALHF
TRBV4-2	many	TRBJ1-1	NA	TGTGCCAGCAGCCTCCTACAACTCACAGGGACTGAAGCTTTCTTT	CASSLLQLTGTEAFF
TRBV19	few	TRBJ2-3	NA	TGTGCCAGTAGTATTGGTCGCCGAGTGGTAGATACGCAGTATTTT	CASSIGRRVVDTQYF
TRBV4-3	many	TRBJ1-2	NA	TGCGCCAGCAGCCACAACAGGGTGGCGGATGGCTACACCTTC	CASSHNRVADGYTF
TRBV6-2/TRBV6-3	NA	TRBJ2-2	TRBD2	TGTGCCAGCAGCCCAAGACCGGGACTAGCGGGCACCCCACATCTCGGCACCGGGGAGCTGTTTTTT	CASSPRPGLAGTPHLGTGELFF
TRBV3-1	few	TRBJ2-7	TRBD1	TGTGCCAGCAGCCAACGACAGGGCTACTACGAGCAGTACTTC	CASSQRQGYYEQYF
TRBV6-1	few	TRBJ2-5	NA	TGTGCCAGCAGTGGCCTTCGGGCCAACCAAGAGACCCAGTACTTC	CASSGLRANQETQYF
TRBV6-2/TRBV6-3	once	TRBJ2-5	TRBD2	TGTGCCAGCAGTTACCCCGGACTAGCGGGAGAAGAGACCCAGTACTTC	CASSYPGLAGEETQYF
TRBV5-1	few	TRBJ2-2	NA	TGCGCCAGCAGCTTGCTGGACAGGAACACCGGGGAGCTGTTTTTT	CASSLLDRNTGELFF
TRBV5-1	many	TRBJ2-7	NA	TGCGCCAGCAGCTTGACAACTTCGGACCAGCATACCTACGAGCAGTACTTC	CASSLTTSDQHTYEQYF
TRBV3-1	NA	TRBJ2-7	TRBD1	TGTGCCAGCAGCCAAGCCGGGACAGGGTGGCGGTACGAGCAGTACTTC	CASSQAGTGWRYEQYF
TRBV12-3/TRBV12-4	NA	TRBJ1-3	NA	TGTGCCAGCAGTTTAGGCCAGTCCGACACCATATATTTT	CASSLGQSDTIYF
TRBV20-1	few	TRBJ1-5	NA	TGCAGTGCTATAAGAGGGGGGGGCAATCAGCCCCAGCATTTT	CSAIRGGGNQPQHF
TRBV7-9	few	TRBJ2-7	NA	TGTGCCAGCAGCCGACTTCAGGCGCAGTACTTC	CASSRLQAQYF
TRBV14	many	TRBJ1-6	NA	TGTGCCAGCAGCCACTGGACAATGGGTTCACCCCTCCACTTT	CASSHWTMGSPLHF
TRBV20-1	NA	TRBJ2-1	TRBD2	TGCAGTGCGCATTCTCTAGCGGAGCCTGAGCAGTTCTTC	CSAHSLAEPEQFF
TRBV18	NA	TRBJ2-5	TRBD1	TGTGCCAGCTCACCTCTGGACAGGTCCCAAGGAACGGAGACCCAGTACTTC	CASSPLDRSQGTETQYF
TRBV12-3/TRBV12-4	many	TRBJ2-5	NA	TGTGCCAGCAGTTTACTTTCGGGCCGGCAAGAGACCCAGTACTTC	CASSLLSGRQETQYF
TRBV7-6	NA	TRBJ2-3	NA	TGTGCCAGCAGCTCACTCGGGGGTACAGATACGCAGTATTTT	CASSSLGGTDTQYF
TRBV12-3/TRBV12-4	few	TRBJ2-7	NA	TGTGCCGACATACAGGTGATCGCCGCTCCGAGCTCCTACGAGCAGTACTTC	CADIQVIAAPSSYEQYF
TRBV9	NA	TRBJ2-5	TRBD2	TGTGCCAGCAACAAAAGGAGCGGGAGAGGAGAGACCCAGTACTTC	CASNKRSGRGETQYF
TRBV20-1	NA	TRBJ2-7	TRBD2	TGCAGTGCCCTCCCTAGCGGGAAAGTGTACGAGCAGTACTTC	CSALPSGKVYEQYF
TRBV12-3/TRBV12-4	few	TRBJ1-5	NA	TGTGCCAGCAGTTTTGGGGGCAGGATCTCCTATCAGCCCCAGCATTTT	CASSFGGRISYQPQHF
TRBV28	NA	TRBJ2-7	NA	TGTGCCAGCAGTATGACAGATAACGAGCAGTACTTC	CASSMTDNEQYF
TRBV10-3	NA	TRBJ2-1	TRBD1	TGTGCCATCAGTGATCAGGGGGCTAGGGATGAGCAGTTCTTC	CAISDQGARDEQFF
TRBV7-8	NA	TRBJ1-3	TRBD1	TGTGCCAGCAGCAAGGGACAGTTAGGAAACACCATATATTTT	CASSKGQLGNTIYF
TRBV7-2	NA	TRBJ2-6	TRBD1	TGTGCCAGCAGCTTAGTCGCAGGGGGCGTAACTGGGGCCAACGTCCTGACTTTC	CASSLVAGGVTGANVLTF
TRBV6-2/TRBV6-3	few	TRBJ2-1	NA	TGTGCCAGCAGTACCCAGAAGGGCTACTACAATGAGCAGTTCTTC	CASSTQKGYYNEQFF
TRBV5-6	few	TRBJ2-5	NA	TGTGCCAGCAGCTCGAGATTTGAGACCCAGTACTTC	CASSSRFETQYF
TRBV18	NA	TRBJ1-5	TRBD1	TGTGCCAGCTCACCGACAGGGTTCGGAAATCAGCCCCAGCATTTT	CASSPTGFGNQPQHF
TRBV7-9	NA	TRBJ2-5	NA	TGTGCCAGCAGCTTAAAGGGGACTTCTCAAGAGACCCAGTACTTC	CASSLKGTSQETQYF
TRBV6-6	NA	TRBJ1-1	NA	TGTGCCAGCAGTTGGGGCGATTCTGAAGCTTTCTTT	CASSWGDSEAFF
TRBV12-3/TRBV12-4	once	TRBJ2-1	NA	TGTGCCAGCAGTTTTGGGGGAATGTCCTACAATGAGCAGTTCTTC	CASSFGGMSYNEQFF
TRBV20-1	few	TRBJ2-1	NA	TGCAGTGCTAGGGTACGGACGGCCAGCTCCTACAATGAGCAGTTCTTC	CSARVRTASSYNEQFF
TRBV7-9	NA	TRBJ1-4	NA	TGTGCCAGCAGCTTAGTGGGAGAGGAAAAACTGTTTTTT	CASSLVGEEKLFF
TRBV4-3	NA	TRBJ2-1	NA	TGCGCCAGCAGCCAAGGTCCGACAGCGCGGAATGAGCAGTTCTTC	CASSQGPTARNEQFF
TRBV11-1	NA	TRBJ2-1	TRBD2	TGTGCCAGCAGCTTAGCGTGGTCTAGCGGGGGGGCCGTGAATGAGCAGTTCTTC	CASSLAWSSGGAVNEQFF
TRBV4-3	NA	TRBJ1-1	NA	TGCGCCAGCAGACCATCCTACGGACAGCCGAACACTGAAGCTTTCTTT	CASRPSYGQPNTEAFF
TRBV12-3/TRBV12-4	few	TRBJ2-3	NA	TGTGCCAGCAGTTTTGGGCTAGCGTTTACAGATACGCAGTATTTT	CASSFGLAFTDTQYF
TRBV9	few	TRBJ2-7	TRBD2	TGTGCCAGCAGCGTAGAGGCTAGCGGGTTTGTCTACGAGCAGTACTTC	CASSVEASGFVYEQYF
TRBV5-1	few	TRBJ2-3	NA	TGCGCCAGCAGCTTAGAGGGGAGAGGAGATACGCAGTATTTT	CASSLEGRGDTQYF
TRBV28	few	TRBJ2-3	NA	TGTGCCAGCAGTTCCGTAGCGGATTCTAGCACAGATACGCAGTATTTT	CASSSVADSSTDTQYF
TRBV4-2	few	TRBJ1-4	NA	TGTGCCAGCAGCCAAGATCAGGGTTCAACTAATGAAAAACTGTTTTTT	CASSQDQGSTNEKLFF
TRBV7-8	NA	TRBJ2-7	NA	TGTGCCAGCAGCTTAGGGGGGGGGCAGAACTACGAGCAGTACTTC	CASSLGGGQNYEQYF
TRBV20-1	NA	TRBJ2-7	NA	TGCAGTGCTAGAGGTGTCACAGGGAGGATCTCCTACGAGCAGTACTTC	CSARGVTGRISYEQYF
TRBV29-1	NA	TRBJ2-5	NA	TGCAGCGTCGGGACCCAGGAGGAGACCCAGTACTTC	CSVGTQEETQYF
TRBV18	many	TRBJ1-1	TRBD1	TGCGCCAGCAGCCCGGGGACAGCGAACACTGAAGCTTTCTTT	CASSPGTANTEAFF
TRBV3-1	few	TRBJ2-3	TRBD2	TGTGCCAGCAGCCAAGCCCAGGGACTAGCGGGGGGCCTCACAGATACGCAGTATTTT	CASSQAQGLAGGLTDTQYF
TRBV6-2/TRBV6-3	NA	TRBJ2-4	NA	TGTGCCAGCAGTTACTCGGCCCCCGACAGAGTTCTTATCCGAGGAAACATTCAGTACTTC	CASSYSAPDRVLIRGNIQYF